Following are 16 T cell receptor beta chains from one sample sequenced in a study. Using its own MiXCR run on the RT-PCR reads, TCRdb lists one record per CDR3 protein. The profile covers about 700,000 distinct CDR3 sequences, with approximately 15% appearing a single time and 3.6% taken by the ten largest. Sequencing used memory CD4+ T cells from blood. These receptors were collected from a female donor in good health, serving as a healthy control.

This clonotype came up a few times. V gene TRBV7-3 combines with J gene TRBJ2-3; 16 bases line up with TRBD2. The germline CDR1 and CDR2 sequences are SGHTA and FQGTGA. J lost 2 bases, V lost 2 bases, and 4 bases had no gene match. The CDR3 contains 18 residues. CDR3 bases: TGTGCCAGCAGCTTAGGGACTAGCGGGAGGGCACACACAGATACGCAGTATTTT. Amino acid sequence: CASSLGTSGRAHTDTQYF.

This clonotype appeared many times. This chain uses TRBV7-6 with TRBJ1-1; D call uncertain. V lost 2 bases, J lost 0 bases, and 7 bases lay in between. The CDR3 covers 14 residues. From germline, CDR1 is SGHVS and CDR2 FNYEAQ. The CDR3 sequence: CASSLQTMNTEAFF. CDR3 in DNA: TGTGCCAGCAGCTTACAGACCATGAACACTGAAGCTTTCTTT.

CDR3: CASSDRVTHGYTF. The CDR3 DNA reads as TGTGCCAGCAGTGACAGGGTAACGCATGGCTACACCTTC. V usage is TRBV7-9 and J usage is TRBJ1-2; 7 bases map to TRBD1. The germline V gene has CDR1 SEHNR and CDR2 FQNEAQ (reference sequence). Unmatched junction bases numbered 7, after V lost 6 bases and J lost 6 bases. The CDR3 is 13 amino acids.

This chain links TRBV10-3 with TRBJ1-1; a possible D gene is TRBD1 (5 bases). The CDR3 contains 14 residues. The V and J ends lost 3 bases and 6 bases respectively, with 14 bases between them. Germline-derived CDR1 and CDR2 are ENHRY and SYGVKD. The CDR3 DNA sequence: TGTGCCATCAGTGACCTCGGGCCAGGGTCTGAAGCTTTCTTT. Its protein is CAISDLGPGSEAFF.

This clonotype was detected a few times. CDR3 protein: CASRPRTLTDSPLHF. CDR3 DNA sequence: TGTGCCAGCCGTCCCCGCACGTTAACGGATTCACCCCTCCACTTT. The V and J genes are TRBV6-1 and TRBJ1-6; D remains ambiguous. Germline loops: CDR1 MNHNS, CDR2 SASEGT. The V and J ends lost 8 bases and 8 bases respectively, with 19 bases between them. CDR3 length equals 15 residues.

This clonotype turned up a few times. This sequence joins TRBV7-2 and TRBJ1-6; D gene uncertain. The V gene lost 2 bases and the J gene lost 5 bases, with 7 bases spanning the gap. Looked up from germline, CDR1 is SGHTA and CDR2 is FQGNSA. This CDR3 is 14 amino acids long. This CDR3 is CASSLQTDNSPLHF. The CDR3 nucleotides are TGTGCCAGCAGCTTACAGACCGATAATTCACCCCTCCACTTT.

This clonotype was detected many times. This chain uses TRBV10-3 with TRBJ2-1; the D is unclear. CDR1 and CDR2 from the germline V gene are ENHRY and SYGVKD. CDR3 length: 15 residues. V lost 6 bases and J 3 bases, leaving 15 bases between the germline ends. The chain's CDR3 is CAIREQRKGYNEQFF. DNA for the CDR3: TGTGCCATCAGGGAGCAGAGGAAGGGCTACAATGAGCAGTTCTTC.

Only a few counts were recorded for this clonotype. The V call is TRBV6-2 or TRBV6-3, the J call TRBJ2-1, with 10 bases aligning to TRBD1. Germline CDR1 reads MNHEY; CDR2 reads SVGEGT. V lost 6 bases to trimming and J lost 8 bases; unmatched junction nucleotides: 13. This CDR3 contains 16 residues. CDR3 sequence: CASRRQGAQDGHEQFF. The CDR3 nucleotides are TGTGCCAGCAGGAGACAGGGGGCTCAGGACGGGCATGAGCAGTTCTTC.

There are a few counts of this clonotype. The chain is built from TRBV12-3 or TRBV12-4 and TRBJ1-2; 10 bases agree with TRBD1. The CDR3 is made up of 14 amino acids. V was pared by 6 bases and J by 4 bases, with 5 bases of the junction left unmatched. CDR3 residues: CASRVTGGSYGYTF. CDR3 nucleotide sequence: TGTGCCAGCAGAGTGACAGGGGGCAGCTATGGCTACACCTTC.

The chain recombines TRBV5-4 with TRBJ2-7; 7 nucleotides line up with TRBD2. The CDR3 sequence is 15 residues long. The V and J ends lost 5 bases and 2 bases, in that order; junction bases with no gene match: 10. The germline V gene encodes CDR1 SGHNT and CDR2 YYREEE (reference sequence). The CDR3 spells CASSSRESGAYEQYF. The CDR3 DNA is TGTGCCAGCAGTTCTCGGGAGAGCGGGGCCTACGAGCAGTACTTC.

In its sample, this clonotype was seen many times. This chain joins TRBV12-3 or TRBV12-4 and TRBJ2-7; D possibly corresponds to TRBD1 (6 bases). Between the trimmed V and J ends, which lost 3 bases and 2 bases, there was a span of 8 bases. This CDR3 spans 13 amino acids. CDR3 DNA sequence: TGTGCCAGCAGTTTCAGGGGAGCCTACGAGCAGTACTTC. It encodes CASSFRGAYEQYF.

V and J are TRBV7-9 and TRBJ2-7; 9 nucleotides line up with TRBD2. CDR3 length equals 15 residues. Germline-derived CDR1 and CDR2 are SEHNR and FQNEAQ (reference sequence). V dropped 1 base and J dropped 0; count of bases not matched to a gene: 1. The CDR3 nucleotides read TGTGCCAGCAGCTTAGTAGCGGGAGTCTCCTACGAGCAGTACTTC. Translating gives CASSLVAGVSYEQYF.

This clonotype was counted between two and nine times. The chain uses TRBV20-1 and TRBJ2-4, with TRBD2 matching over 11 bases. CDR1 is DFQATT, CDR2 SNEGSKA, per germline (reference sequence). V dropped 0 bases and J dropped 0; count of bases not matched to a gene: 13. This CDR3 contains 20 residues. CDR3 amino acids: CSARDEGTSGMTLAKNIQYF. CDR3 bases: TGCAGTGCTAGAGATGAGGGGACTAGCGGCATGACTCTAGCCAAAAACATTCAGTACTTC.

This clonotype came up many times. CDR3 loop: CASSFYENTEAFF. The CDR3 nucleotides are TGTGCCAGCAGCTTTTATGAGAACACTGAAGCTTTCTTT. The chain is built from TRBV5-5 and TRBJ1-1; D not certain. This CDR3 is built from 13 residues. Germline-derived CDR1 and CDR2 are SGHKS and YYEKEE (reference sequence). Trimming stripped 2 bases from V and 1 base from J, with 6 bases between.

Note on this clonotype: The junction does not match germline at one end; this may be a read error. This sequence joins TRBV5-6 and TRBJ1-2; D possibly corresponds to TRBD1 (5 bases). From germline, CDR1 is SGHDT and CDR2 YYEEEE. This CDR3 is built from 13 residues. The CDR3 DNA reads as TGTACCAGCAGCTCCAATGGGGGTTATGGCTACACCTTC. Translation: CTSSSNGGYGYTF.

This clonotype was counted only a few times. The chain is built from TRBV6-6 and TRBJ2-1; 9 bases align to TRBD2. Trimming at V came to 2 bases and at J to 7 bases, leaving 6 bases not matched to a gene. The CDR3 spans 15 residues. Germline V gene lookup returns CDR1 MNHNY and CDR2 SVGAGI (reference sequence). CDR3 coding DNA: TGTGCCAGCAGTTACCCGGTGGGACTAGCAAATGAGCAGTTCTTC. Its protein is CASSYPVGLANEQFF.